Shown below are 4 T cell receptor beta chains from a single sample sequenced in a study of blood T cells in healthy people across ages. Primers used in a second PCR of roughly 6 to 12 cycles were a sample-barcoded 5' primer and a J-beta primer mix. TCRdb used MiXCR to reprocess the 5' RACE reads, holding one entry per CDR3 protein. This table has about 1.6 million distinct CDR3 sequences, roughly 30% appearing once. The specimen was blood. The receptors come from a woman under 40 in good health.

This clonotype has only a few counts. The V and J genes are TRBV25-1 and TRBJ1-1; D may be TRBD1 (5 bases). CDR1 MGHDK and CDR2 SYGVNS come from the germline V gene. V was cut by 7 bases and J by 9 bases, with 15 bases left in between. The CDR3 is 12 amino acids. CDR3 in DNA: TGTGCCAGCACCCGTGGAGGGGAACAAGCTTTCTTT. This codes for CASTRGGEQAFF. Supplemented by reference TRBV25-1 and TRBJ1-1, the full variable domain reads EADIYQTPRYLVIGTGKKITLECSQTMGHDKMYWYQQDPGMELHLIHYSYGVNSTEKGDLSSESTVSRIRTEHFPLTLESARPSHTSQYLCASTRGGEQAFFGQGTRLTVV.

The V gene is TRBV6-2 or TRBV6-3, the J gene TRBJ2-7, with D perhaps being TRBD1 or TRBD2 (6 bases each). CDR1 and CDR2 (germline): MNHEY, SVGEGT. There are 15 residues in the CDR3. The V and J ends lost 10 bases and 4 bases respectively, with 23 bases between them. The CDR3 coding sequence is TGTGCCAACAGGGCTATCCTAGCGTCTACATACGAGCAGTACTTC. This codes for CANRAILASTYEQYF.

V gene TRBV27 combines with J gene TRBJ1-6; D gene unclear. This CDR3 spans 16 amino acids. Looked up from germline, CDR1 is MNHEY and CDR2 is SMNVEV (reference sequence). The V gene lost 6 bases and the J gene lost 3 bases, with 15 bases spanning the gap. The CDR3 is CASSLDAGVYNSPLHF. CDR3 DNA sequence: TGTGCCAGCAGCCTGGACGCTGGCGTCTATAATTCACCCCTCCACTTT.

This clonotype was seen just once. The chain couples TRBV4-2 to TRBJ1-1; D is unclear. Trimming removed 0 bases from V and 4 bases from J, with 15 bases in between. CDR1 and CDR2 from the germline V gene are LGHNA and YNFKEQ. This CDR3 comprises 16 residues. As DNA, the CDR3 is TGTGCCAGCAGCCAAGATCTGGCCACTAAGGGCACTGAAGCTTTCTTT. Protein product: CASSQDLATKGTEAFF.